The 18 T cell receptor beta chains in this list originate from one sample, sequenced in a study of T cell responses to AZD1222 COVID-19 vaccine. The data were produced by immunoSEQ multiplex PCR, yet TCRdb's version contains in-frame clones alone and is incomplete. Among 140,000 to 150,000 clones listed, approximately 83% were seen once. The sequences come from peripheral blood, collected on day 0 of AZD1222 vaccination. The source is an adult in good health.

This rearrangement joins TRBV29-1 to TRBJ2-2; weak D call: TRBD1 (5 bases). This CDR3 has 10 amino acids. The V end lost 6 bases, the J end lost 7 bases, and 6 bases lay between the germline ends. Germline CDR1 SQVTM, CDR2 ANQGSEA. The chain's CDR3 is CSVGVGELFF. The CDR3 coding sequence is TGCAGCGTAGGGGTCGGGGAGCTGTTTTTT.

The chain couples TRBV18 to TRBJ2-2; D call uncertain. Germline-derived CDR1 and CDR2 are KGHSH and LQKENI. The CDR3 consists of 15 residues. V was pared by 3 bases and J by 1 base, with 9 bases between. CDR3: CASSPYGRNTGELFF. The CDR3 DNA reads TGTGCCAGCTCACCCTACGGACGGAACACCGGGGAGCTGTTTTTT.

This clone showed up just once. CDR3: CASSYSGQIYNSPLHF. In nucleotides, the CDR3 is TGTGCCAGCAGTTACTCGGGACAAATCTATAATTCACCCCTCCACTTT. The chain links TRBV6-5 to TRBJ1-6; tentatively, D is TRBD1 (6 bases). V lost 0 bases and J 3 bases, leaving 9 bases between the germline ends. The CDR3 has 16 amino acids. Germline V lookup: CDR1 MNHEY, CDR2 SVGAGI.

In regard to this clone: Other DNA sequences in the same sample also yield this CDR3. V gene TRBV27 combines with J gene TRBJ2-1; perhaps D is TRBD1 or TRBD2 (5 bases each). The CDR3 length is 16 residues. Trimming shortened V by 5 bases and J by 0 bases, and 14 bases separated the two germline ends. Germline V gives CDR1 MNHEY, CDR2 SMNVEV (reference sequence). The CDR3 is CASSLFAGSSYNEQFF. The DNA for the CDR3 is TGTGCCAGCAGTCTATTTGCAGGGAGCTCCTACAATGAGCAGTTCTTC.

In this sample, this clone turned up once. V gene TRBV4-1 combines with J gene TRBJ2-7; 12 bases agree with TRBD2. The germline CDR1 and CDR2 sequences are MGHRA and YSYEKL. Trimming cost V 4 bases and J 2 bases; bases outside gene matches: 3. The CDR3 is 15 residues long. CDR3 coding DNA: TGCGCCAGCAGCCCTGGACTAGCGGGGACCTACGAGCAGTACTTC. Translating gives CASSPGLAGTYEQYF.

The rearrangement joins TRBV29-1 to TRBJ2-1, with a weak D call TRBD1 (5 bases). V shed 5 bases and J shed 8 bases, with 13 bases lying between them. The CDR3 runs 12 residues. The V gene's germline CDR1 is SQVTM and CDR2 ANQGSEA. CDR3 bases: TGCAGCGTTCGTCGACAGACCGATGAGCAGTTCTTC. It codes for CSVRRQTDEQFF.

The CDR3 protein is CASSQGGHLSSYEQYF. The CDR3 DNA is TGCGCCAGCAGCCAAGGGGGACATTTAAGCTCCTACGAGCAGTACTTC. This rearrangement joins TRBV4-1 to TRBJ2-7, with a tentative D call TRBD1 (6 bases). Trimming removed 1 base at V and 0 bases at J, with 13 bases between. The CDR3 is made up of 16 amino acids. Per germline, CDR1 MGHRA and CDR2 YSYEKL.

This chain's CDR3 is CASSFGQSGNTIYF. The CDR3 DNA reads as TGTGCCAGCAGTTTCGGTCAGTCTGGAAACACCATATATTTT. The gene calls are TRBV28 and TRBJ1-3, with D hard to call. V lost 3 bases, J lost 1 base, and 7 bases lay in between. CDR1 and CDR2 from the germline V gene are MDHEN and SYDVKM. The CDR3 consists of 14 residues.

The rearrangement uses TRBV12-5 and TRBJ2-3; D may correspond to TRBD1 or TRBD2 (5 bases each). Germline V gives CDR1 LGHNT, CDR2 FRNRAP. V was pared by 6 bases and J by 2 bases, with 9 bases between. This CDR3 is built from 13 residues. The CDR3, as DNA: TGTGCTAGTGGCAGGGACCTCACAGATACGCAGTATTTT. Its protein product is CASGRDLTDTQYF.

This clone was observed a single time. The chain links TRBV19 to TRBJ2-1; 12 bases map to TRBD2. This CDR3 spans 19 amino acids. The J segment lost 0 bases and the V segment lost 4 bases, leaving 10 bases of the junction unmatched. The germline V gene encodes CDR1 LNHDA and CDR2 SQIVND (reference sequence). The CDR3 region is CASSRKRLAGVGSYNEQFF. CDR3 DNA sequence: TGTGCCAGTAGTAGAAAGAGACTAGCGGGAGTCGGCTCCTACAATGAGCAGTTCTTC.

The chain carries TRBV9 and TRBJ2-1; 8 bases line up with TRBD2. The germline CDR1 and CDR2 sequences are SGDLS and YYNGEE. The CDR3 has 14 residues. J lost 6 bases, V lost 0 bases, and 2 bases had no gene match. The CDR3 reads CASSVVGTSNEQFF. The DNA for the CDR3 is TGTGCCAGCAGCGTAGTGGGGACTAGCAATGAGCAGTTCTTC.

The count of this clone is one. The chain employs TRBV27 and TRBJ1-2; 7 positions match TRBD1. CDR1 MNHEY and CDR2 SMNVEV come from the germline V gene (reference sequence). Germline trimming cut 5 bases from V and 6 bases from J; bases unmatched to any gene: 9. The CDR3 contains 14 residues. The CDR3 DNA sequence: TGTGCCAGCAGTCATAGGCCAGGGACAGATGGCTACACCTTC. Translating gives CASSHRPGTDGYTF.

This chain uses TRBV5-1 with TRBJ2-2; the D is unclear. V was shortened by 0 bases and J by 6 bases, with 6 bases between the two germline ends. CDR3 length: 13 residues. Germline V gives CDR1 SGHRS, CDR2 YFSETQ. CDR3 DNA: TGCGCCAGCAGCTTGGAATCCCCCGGGGAGCTGTTTTTT. Amino acids: CASSLESPGELFF.

Here the CDR3 reads CASSDQGIQYF. CDR3 in DNA: TGTGCCAGCAGTGATCAGGGAATTCAGTACTTC. The V and J genes are TRBV28 and TRBJ2-4, with D maybe TRBD1 (5 bases). Per germline, CDR1 MDHEN and CDR2 SYDVKM. The CDR3 has 11 residues. The V end lost 5 bases, the J end lost 10 bases, and 9 bases lay between the germline ends.

This rearrangement joins TRBV7-9 to TRBJ1-3, with D possibly TRBD1 on 5 matching bases. V dropped 6 bases and J dropped 0 bases, with 12 bases sitting between them. CDR3 size: 15 residues. Germline CDR1 SEHNR, CDR2 FQNEAQ (reference sequence). The CDR3 here is CASRLLGGSGNTIYF. The CDR3 nucleotides read TGTGCCAGCAGACTATTGGGGGGCTCTGGAAACACCATATATTTT.

This chain uses TRBV5-4 with TRBJ2-5, with D unclear. V lost 0 bases, J lost 2 bases, and 5 bases lay in between. This CDR3 region has 13 residues. Germline-derived CDR1 and CDR2 are SGHNT and YYREEE (reference sequence). The CDR3 is CASSLVLQETQYF. The DNA for the CDR3 is TGTGCCAGCAGCTTGGTGCTACAAGAGACCCAGTACTTC.

The V and J genes are TRBV2 and TRBJ2-1, with a weak D call TRBD2 (5 bases). This CDR3 comprises 16 residues. Looked up from germline, CDR1 is SNHLY and CDR2 is FYNNEI. The V gene lost 2 bases and the J gene lost 1 base, with 12 bases spanning the gap. The DNA for the CDR3 is TGTGCCAGCAGTGAAAGAGGGTCTGGTTCCTACAATGAGCAGTTCTTC. Encoded protein: CASSERGSGSYNEQFF.

The chain links TRBV11-2 to TRBJ2-5; D perhaps matches TRBD1 (5 bases). In germline, CDR1 is SGHAT, CDR2 FQNNGV. The V gene lost 3 bases and the J gene lost 5 bases, with 13 bases spanning the gap. The CDR3 covers 14 residues. CDR3 amino acids: CASSFTGPGETQYF. In DNA, the CDR3 is TGTGCCAGCAGCTTTACAGGCCCAGGGGAGACCCAGTACTTC.